The clone carrying this T cell receptor beta chain was recorded once. Its specificity is unknown. It was with 60 Vbeta and 13 Jbeta primers that the PCR ran. The assay was immunoSEQ multiplex PCR, and TCRdb's table has in-frame clones only and misses some. The sample has around 130,000 clones, 75% to 85% seen once. This specimen comes from a study of cytomegalovirus exposure and HLA in healthy donors. Whole-study results and caveats: Per a prior analysis, the majority of TCR beta V segments were productive roughly 87% or roughly 30% of the time. Fewer than 20,000 TCR beta sequences were associated with HLA alleles at 0.05 false discovery rate in a later analysis. Roughly uniform sequencing depth across donors was assumed, possibly incorrectly. The listing of some 170 TCR beta chains classed them as cytomegalovirus-associated.

The CDR3 is 14 amino acids. V was cut by 7 bases and J by 5 bases, with 15 bases left in between. Germline V CDR1 and CDR2: MNHEY, SVGAGI. The chain combines TRBV6-5 with TRBJ1-3; TRBD1 might be the D (5 bases). Material for sequencing was PBMCs. The sequence was obtained from a man aged 35-49 years in good health and CMV-seronegative. DNA for the CDR3: TGTGCCAGCACGGCGGGGGTGTATAGAAACACCATATATTTT. Translated: CASTAGVYRNTIYF.